This is a list of T cell receptor beta chains from one sample in a study of shared clonotypes between healthy human individuals. Sequencing was performed with immunoSEQ multiplex PCR; in TCRdb, only in-frame clones are kept and a portion is missing. The repertoire includes about 1.1 million clones, about 72% of them detected once, and approximately 0.9% sits in the top ten. The sequencing input was memory CD4+ T cells from PBMCs. The source is a man between 18 and 29 years old in good health. Some clones in this sample may be carry-over from other donors' samples. Each CDR3 is given with its conserved first and last residue. The order of the fields is V gene, J gene, D gene, CDR3 DNA, CDR3 protein. D genes are given only for firm matches.

>TRBV5-1|TRBJ2-3|TRBD2
TGCGCCAGCAGCTTGGCACTAGCGGGAGGTTCGACAGATACGCAGTATTTT
CASSLALAGGSTDTQYF
>TRBV4-2|TRBJ1-1|NA
TGTGCCAGCAGCCCCTCGGAGGGGGCTGAAGCTTTCTTT
CASSPSEGAEAFF
>TRBV7-8|TRBJ1-1|NA
TGTGCCAGCAGCCAAAGCGGGGGTTGGACTGAAGCTTTCTTT
CASSQSGGWTEAFF
>TRBV7-6|TRBJ2-1|NA
TGTGCCAGCACCCCGGACTCCTACAATGAGCAGTTCTTC
CASTPDSYNEQFF
>TRBV5-3|TRBJ1-5|NA
TGTGCCAGAAGCTTGGAAACAGGGCAACCCGAAGGCAATCAGCCCCAGCATTTT
CARSLETGQPEGNQPQHF
>TRBV27|TRBJ2-1|TRBD2
TGTGCCAGCAGTGGGCGGACTAGCGGGAGCTCCTACAATGAGCAGTTCTTC
CASSGRTSGSSYNEQFF
>TRBV28|TRBJ2-5|NA
TGTGCCAGCAGCCGGGCAGGGCCCCAGACCCAGTACTTC
CASSRAGPQTQYF
>TRBV18|TRBJ1-2|NA
TGTGCCAGCTCTAACCACACAGGGATGAGTGGCTACACCTTC
CASSNHTGMSGYTF
>TRBV5-1|TRBJ1-4|NA
TGCGCCAGCAGCTCTGAGGCTAATGAAAAACTGTTTTTT
CASSSEANEKLFF
>TRBV30|TRBJ1-2|NA
TGTGCCTCGAGGGGGACCTATGGCTACACCTTC
CASRGTYGYTF
>TRBV5-1|TRBJ2-2|NA
TGCGCCAGCAGCGGGGGGCCCGTGAACACCGGGGAGCTGTTTTTT
CASSGGPVNTGELFF
>TRBV27|TRBJ1-5|TRBD1
TGTGCCAGCAGTCCACGGACAGGGGACAATCAGCCCCAGCATTTT
CASSPRTGDNQPQHF
>TRBV5-1|TRBJ2-3|TRBD1
TGCGCCAGCAGCCGGGACAGCCACACAGATACGCAGTATTTT
CASSRDSHTDTQYF
>TRBV6-1|TRBJ2-5|NA
TGTGCCAGCAAATATGGGCAGGGGCGGGAGACCCAGTACTTC
CASKYGQGRETQYF
>TRBV27|TRBJ2-7|NA
TGTGCCAGCAGTCCGAGCTCCTACAGGGACGAGCAGTACTTC
CASSPSSYRDEQYF
>TRBV9|TRBJ2-7|TRBD2
TGTGCCAGCAGCGCGGGACTAGCGGCCTCCTACGAGCAGTACTTC
CASSAGLAASYEQYF